This TCR beta chain was captured in a study of T-cell memory formation after mild COVID-19. Study outcomes and limitations: A second wave expanding day 15 to 37 was CD4+-biased; contracting clones were balanced. CD4+ contracting clones were found mainly in CM and EM, and CD8+ ones in EMRA.

Points on this clonotype: What it binds is not known.

One entry per CDR3 protein results from TCRdb running MiXCR on the 5' RACE reads. The sample lists 140,000 or so distinct CDR3 sequences; 15% to 20% were seen once. J was trimmed by 2 bases and V by 6 bases; bases with no gene match: 4. The CDR3 covers 14 residues. Germline lookup yields CDR1 LNHDA and CDR2 SQIVND (reference sequence). This TCR was recovered from an adult woman who had mild COVID-19 (a few samples of this study predate the infection). Cell type and time point are not known. Material for sequencing was PBMCs or a T cell subset sorted from them (not recorded which). This sequence joins TRBV19 and TRBJ1-2; 9 bases are shared with TRBD1. CDR3 loop: CASSRDRGNYGYTF. The CDR3, as DNA: TGTGCCAGTAGCAGAGACAGGGGGAACTATGGCTACACCTTC.